This TCR beta chain was documented in a study of siplizumab effects on memory and regulatory T cells. Remarks on this clone: Its antigen is unidentified.

Per individual sample, 95,000 to 100,000 TCR templates were assayed. Some clones are missing from TCRdb's copy, which holds only in-frame ones; the method was immunoSEQ multiplex PCR. The sample includes 100,000 or so clones, around 90% of them seen just once. Study findings and constraints: Only a minor fraction of alloreactive clones mapped to unstimulated subsets. Alloreactive sequences tracing back to unstimulated CD4+ memory cells were significantly reduced by siplizumab. Under siplizumab, an average around 69% of mappable alloreactive CD4+ clones were Treg-derived, compared with over 25% in controls.

This CDR3 has 14 residues. Germline CDR1 MNHEY, CDR2 SMNVEV (reference sequence). Deletions cut 2 bases from V and 0 bases from J, with 6 bases between. This TCR was sampled from a human donor in good health. Sequenced sample: CD4+ T cells sorted from blood. This chain joins TRBV27 and TRBJ2-3; D is possibly TRBD1 (5 bases). CDR3 amino acids: CASSLRQSTDTQYF. The CDR3 coding sequence is TGTGCCAGCAGTTTACGACAGAGCACAGATACGCAGTATTTT.